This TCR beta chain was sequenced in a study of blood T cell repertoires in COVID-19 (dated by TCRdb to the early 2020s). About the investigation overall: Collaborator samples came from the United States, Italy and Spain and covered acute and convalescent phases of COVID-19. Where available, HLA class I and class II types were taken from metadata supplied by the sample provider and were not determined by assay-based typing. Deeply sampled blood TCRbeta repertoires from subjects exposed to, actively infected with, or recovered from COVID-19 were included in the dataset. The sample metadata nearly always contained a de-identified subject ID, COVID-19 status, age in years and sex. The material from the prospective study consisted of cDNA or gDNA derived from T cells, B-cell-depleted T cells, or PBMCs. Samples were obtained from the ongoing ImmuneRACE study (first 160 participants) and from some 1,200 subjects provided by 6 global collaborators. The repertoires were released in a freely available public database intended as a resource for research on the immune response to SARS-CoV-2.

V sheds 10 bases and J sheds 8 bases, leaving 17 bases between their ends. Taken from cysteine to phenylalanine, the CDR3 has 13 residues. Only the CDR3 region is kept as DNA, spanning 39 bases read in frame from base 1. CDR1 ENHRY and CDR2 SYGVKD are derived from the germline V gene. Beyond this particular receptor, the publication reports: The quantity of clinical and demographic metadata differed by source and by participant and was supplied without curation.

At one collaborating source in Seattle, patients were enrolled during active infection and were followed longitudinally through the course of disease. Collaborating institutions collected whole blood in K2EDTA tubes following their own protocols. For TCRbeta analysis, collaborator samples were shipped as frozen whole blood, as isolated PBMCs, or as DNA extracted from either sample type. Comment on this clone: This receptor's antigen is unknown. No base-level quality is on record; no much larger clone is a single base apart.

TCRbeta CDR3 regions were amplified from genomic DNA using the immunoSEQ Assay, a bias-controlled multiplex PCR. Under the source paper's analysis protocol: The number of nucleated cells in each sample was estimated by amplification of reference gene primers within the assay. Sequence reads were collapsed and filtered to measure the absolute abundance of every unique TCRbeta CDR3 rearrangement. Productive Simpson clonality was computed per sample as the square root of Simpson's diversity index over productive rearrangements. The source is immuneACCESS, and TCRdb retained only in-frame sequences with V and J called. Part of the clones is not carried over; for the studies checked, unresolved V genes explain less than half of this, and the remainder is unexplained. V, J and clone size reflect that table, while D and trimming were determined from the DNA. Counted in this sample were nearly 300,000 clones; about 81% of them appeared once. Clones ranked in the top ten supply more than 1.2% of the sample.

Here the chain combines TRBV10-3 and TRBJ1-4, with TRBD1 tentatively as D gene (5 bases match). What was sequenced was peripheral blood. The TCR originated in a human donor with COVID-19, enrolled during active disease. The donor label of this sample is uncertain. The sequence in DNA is TGTGCCACCCAGGGTAGCCCAATCGAAAAACTGTTTTTT. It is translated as CATQGSPIEKLFF.